This TCR beta chain stems from a study of blood T cell repertoires in COVID-19. Deletions cut 0 bases from V and 0 bases from J, with 19 bases between. The CDR3 runs to 18 residues. CDR1 and CDR2 (germline): SQVTM, ANQGSEA. Measured with immunoSEQ multiplex PCR; TCRdb has only the in-frame clones, and not every one. Among a few hundred thousand clones listed, more than 70% were seen once. The sample was PBMCs or T cells enriched from blood (not recorded which). The chain is built from TRBV29-1 and TRBJ2-3; no reliable D call. The source is a woman between 18 and 29 years old who had recovered from COVID-19. CDR3: CSVEDLYRGKTSTDTQYF. The DNA for the CDR3 is TGCAGCGTTGAAGATCTCTATCGCGGAAAAACTAGCACAGATACGCAGTATTTT.